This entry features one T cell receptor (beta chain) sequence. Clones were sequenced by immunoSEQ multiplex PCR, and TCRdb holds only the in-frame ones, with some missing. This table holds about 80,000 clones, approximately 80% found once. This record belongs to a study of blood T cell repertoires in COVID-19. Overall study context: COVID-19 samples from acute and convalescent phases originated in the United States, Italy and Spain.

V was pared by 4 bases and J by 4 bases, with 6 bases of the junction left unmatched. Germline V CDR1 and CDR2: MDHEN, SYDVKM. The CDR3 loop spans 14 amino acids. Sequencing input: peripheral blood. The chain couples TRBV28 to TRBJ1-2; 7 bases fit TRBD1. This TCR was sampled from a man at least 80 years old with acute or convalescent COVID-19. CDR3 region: CASSSTGMGYGYTF. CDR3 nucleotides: TGTGCCAGCAGTTCGACAGGGATGGGCTATGGCTACACCTTC.